This TCR beta chain was identified in a study of blood T cell repertoires in COVID-19. TCRdb keeps only in-frame clones here, not all; method: immunoSEQ multiplex PCR. The sample has some 530,000 clones, around 85% seen once. Germline V gene data show CDR1 as MNHEY and CDR2 as SVGAGI. V was pared by 6 bases and J by 8 bases, with 14 bases of the junction left unmatched. This CDR3 has 15 amino acids. The origin of this receptor is a human donor in a cohort sampled during active COVID-19. The chain links TRBV6-5 to TRBJ1-2; 8 bases align to TRBD1. Sequenced sample: peripheral blood. The CDR3 spells CASSVFNRGTSGYTF. In DNA, the CDR3 is TGTGCCAGCAGCGTATTTAACAGGGGGACCTCGGGCTACACCTTC.